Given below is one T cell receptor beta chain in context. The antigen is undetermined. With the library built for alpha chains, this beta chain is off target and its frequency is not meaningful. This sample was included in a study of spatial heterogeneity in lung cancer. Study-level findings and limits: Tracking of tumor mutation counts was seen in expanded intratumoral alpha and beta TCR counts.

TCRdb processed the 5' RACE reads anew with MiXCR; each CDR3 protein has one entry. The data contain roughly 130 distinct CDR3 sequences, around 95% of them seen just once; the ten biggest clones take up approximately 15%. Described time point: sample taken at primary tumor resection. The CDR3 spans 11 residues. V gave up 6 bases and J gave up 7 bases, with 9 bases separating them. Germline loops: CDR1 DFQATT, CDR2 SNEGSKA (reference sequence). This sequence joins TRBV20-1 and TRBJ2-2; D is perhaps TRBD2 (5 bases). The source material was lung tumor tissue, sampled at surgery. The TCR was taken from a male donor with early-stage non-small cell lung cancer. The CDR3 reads CSARTFGELFF. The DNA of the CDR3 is TGCAGTGCCCGGACTTTCGGGGAGCTGTTTTTT.